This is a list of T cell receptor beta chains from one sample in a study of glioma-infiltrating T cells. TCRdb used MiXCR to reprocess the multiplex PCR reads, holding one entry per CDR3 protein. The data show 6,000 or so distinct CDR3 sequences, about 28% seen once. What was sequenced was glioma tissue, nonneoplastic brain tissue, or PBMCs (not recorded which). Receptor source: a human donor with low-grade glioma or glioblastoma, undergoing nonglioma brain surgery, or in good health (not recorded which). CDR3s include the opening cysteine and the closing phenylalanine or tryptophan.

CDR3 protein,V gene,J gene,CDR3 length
CASSTSSGTGGGYTF,TRBV27,TRBJ1-2,15
CSARLLDNQPQHF,TRBV20-1,TRBJ1-5,13
CASSRAGKAFF,TRBV6-2/TRBV6-3,TRBJ1-1,11
CASSRDSGMALGGQFF,TRBV4-3,TRBJ2-1,16
CSARVEETQYF,TRBV20-1,TRBJ2-5,11
CASRTLGQADNEQFF,TRBV14,TRBJ2-1,15
CAWSVKPGDYNEQFF,TRBV30,TRBJ2-1,15
CASSRDQVQETQYF,TRBV7-2,TRBJ2-5,14
CASSHKRGETGELFF,TRBV12-3/TRBV12-4,TRBJ2-2,15
CASCPTGGNYNYTF,TRBV12-3/TRBV12-4,TRBJ1-2,14
CATSDLSGPSSYNEQFF,TRBV24-1,TRBJ2-1,17
CASALDSPSYEQFF,TRBV12-5,TRBJ2-1,14
CASSKASGRGYEQYF,TRBV27,TRBJ2-7,15
CSVSTVGSGELFF,TRBV29-1,TRBJ2-2,13
CASSFPGTQYF,TRBV18,TRBJ2-3,11